Each of the 10 T cell receptor beta chains below was sequenced from the same sample in a study of T cell repertoires in cytomegalovirus infection. TCRdb re-analysed the reads in MiXCR, keeping a single row per CDR3 protein. Among some 450,000 distinct CDR3 sequences, roughly 30% were seen once, and the ten largest hold 12% to 15%. Material for sequencing was PBMCs. These receptors were obtained from a human donor in good health (CMV status not recorded). Some clones in this sample may be carry-over from other donors' samples.

The CDR3 sequence: CAISEGALNTEAFF. In nucleotides, the CDR3 is TGTGCCATCAGTGAGGGGGCTTTGAACACTGAAGCTTTCTTT. The gene calls are TRBV10-3 and TRBJ1-1; TRBD1 is a possible D gene (5 bases). Germline V gene sequence: CDR1 ENHRY, CDR2 SYGVKD. The V and J ends lost 2 bases and 0 bases respectively, with 7 bases between them. The CDR3 length is 14 residues.

This clonotype appeared many times. J is TRBJ2-3 and V is TRBV7-8, with a weak D call TRBD1 (6 bases). V was clipped by 5 bases and J by 7 bases, with 16 bases between them. The CDR3 spans 14 residues. Germline loops: CDR1 SGHVS, CDR2 FQNEAQ. CDR3 sequence reads: CASSPRDTLNTQYF. In DNA form, the CDR3 reads TGTGCCAGCAGCCCCCGGGACACCTTGAATACGCAGTATTTT.

This chain connects TRBV7-8 to TRBJ1-1, with 8 bases lining up with TRBD1. Germline lookup yields CDR1 SGHVS and CDR2 FQNEAQ. J gave up 4 bases and V 3 bases, and 7 bases lay outside the gene matches. The CDR3 covers 15 residues. This CDR3 is CASSLDRAVVTEAFF. CDR3 coding DNA: TGTGCCAGCAGCTTGGACAGGGCTGTAGTCACTGAAGCTTTCTTT.

The chain employs TRBV7-9 and TRBJ1-1; TRBD1 matches 7 bases. CDR1 is SEHNR, CDR2 FQNEAQ, per germline (reference sequence). The J segment lost 0 bases and the V segment lost 9 bases, leaving 13 bases of the junction unmatched. The CDR3 runs to 16 residues. The CDR3 DNA reads TGTGCCAGTCCCGGGCAGGGGGAGGACTTGAACACTGAAGCTTTCTTT. This gives the protein CASPGQGEDLNTEAFF.

This clonotype was seen a few times. This chain links TRBV19 with TRBJ1-4; D unclear. This CDR3 contains 14 residues. The germline V gene has CDR1 LNHDA and CDR2 SQIVND (reference sequence). V lost 7 bases and J 4 bases, leaving 13 bases between the germline ends. The DNA for the CDR3 is TGTGCCAGTACCACCTCGGGAGTTAATGAAAAACTGTTTTTT. Protein sequence: CASTTSGVNEKLFF.

As concerns this clonotype: An end of the junction does not agree with germline; a read error may underlie this. V gene TRBV5-1 combines with J gene TRBJ2-1; tentative D call: TRBD1 (5 bases). From germline, CDR1 is SGHRS and CDR2 YFSETQ. The CDR3 extends over 18 amino acids. The CDR3 region is CAISLDPLTASSYNEQFF. CDR3 in DNA: TGCGCCATCAGCTTGGACCCACTGACAGCAAGCTCCTACAATGAGCAGTTCTTC.

This clonotype was detected only a few times. The rearrangement uses TRBV6-1 and TRBJ2-7; no definite D call. Germline-derived CDR1 and CDR2 are MNHNS and SASEGT. The CDR3 contains 14 residues. The V end was cut by 4 bases, the J end by 0 bases, with 10 bases between. The chain's CDR3 is CASSGTVSSYEQYF. CDR3 nucleotide sequence: TGTGCCAGCAGTGGGACGGTCAGCTCCTACGAGCAGTACTTC.

This clonotype was recorded a few times. V and J are TRBV6-2 or TRBV6-3 and TRBJ1-1; D call uncertain. Germline lookup yields CDR1 MNHEY and CDR2 SVGEGT. This CDR3 is built from 14 residues. Between the trimmed V and J ends, which lost 9 bases and 0 bases, there was a span of 14 bases. The CDR3 is CASHGGLMNTEAFF. The CDR3 DNA reads TGTGCCAGTCACGGCGGATTAATGAACACTGAAGCTTTCTTT.

Turning to this clonotype: A read error is likely, as this CDR3 ends without the conserved phenylalanine or tryptophan. The V and J genes are TRBV20-1 and TRBJ2-7; 8 bases agree with TRBD1. The CDR3 is 12 residues long. Germline trimming cut 5 bases from V and 8 bases from J; bases unmatched to any gene: 8. Germline V lookup: CDR1 DFQATT, CDR2 SNEGSKA (reference sequence). The CDR3 DNA follows: TGCAGTGCTGTACCGGACAGGGCCAAGCAGTACTTA. This gives the protein CSAVPDRAKQYL.

This clonotype was seen more than once but under ten times. The rearrangement links TRBV12-3 or TRBV12-4 to TRBJ2-3; perhaps TRBD2 as D (6 bases). The germline V and J ends were trimmed by 3 bases and 8 bases, with 9 bases remaining between them. The CDR3 is 12 amino acids. The CDR3 region is CASSLGGVTQYF. In DNA, the CDR3 is TGTGCCAGCAGTTTGGGAGGTGTTACGCAGTATTTT.